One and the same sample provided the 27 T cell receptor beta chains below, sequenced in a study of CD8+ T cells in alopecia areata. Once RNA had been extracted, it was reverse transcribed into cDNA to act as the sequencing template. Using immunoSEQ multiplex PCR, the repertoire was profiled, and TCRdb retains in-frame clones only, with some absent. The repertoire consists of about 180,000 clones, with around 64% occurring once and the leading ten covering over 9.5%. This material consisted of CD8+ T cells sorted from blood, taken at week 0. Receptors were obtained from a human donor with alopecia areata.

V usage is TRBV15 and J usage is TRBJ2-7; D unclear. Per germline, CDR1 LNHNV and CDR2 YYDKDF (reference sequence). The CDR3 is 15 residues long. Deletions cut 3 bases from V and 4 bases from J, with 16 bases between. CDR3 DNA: TGTGCCACCAGCAGGGGGAACAATGAGGTATACGAGCAGTACTTC. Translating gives CATSRGNNEVYEQYF.

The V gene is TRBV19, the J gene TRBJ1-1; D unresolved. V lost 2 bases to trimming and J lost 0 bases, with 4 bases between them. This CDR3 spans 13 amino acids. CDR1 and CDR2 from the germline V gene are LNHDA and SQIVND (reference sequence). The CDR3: CASSISLNTEAFF. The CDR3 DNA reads TGTGCCAGTAGTATATCACTGAACACTGAAGCTTTCTTT.

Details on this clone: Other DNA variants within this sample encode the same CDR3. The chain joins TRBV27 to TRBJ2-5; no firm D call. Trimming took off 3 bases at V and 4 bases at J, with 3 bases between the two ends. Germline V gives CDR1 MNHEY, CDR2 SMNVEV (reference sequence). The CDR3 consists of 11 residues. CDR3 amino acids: CASSFRETQYF. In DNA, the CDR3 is TGTGCCAGCAGTTTCAGAGAGACCCAGTACTTC.

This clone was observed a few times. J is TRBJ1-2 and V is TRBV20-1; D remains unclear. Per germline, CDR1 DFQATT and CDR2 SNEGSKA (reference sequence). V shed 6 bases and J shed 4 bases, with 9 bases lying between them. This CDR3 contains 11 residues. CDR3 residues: CSAPDVYGYTF. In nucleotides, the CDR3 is TGCAGTGCGCCGGACGTCTATGGCTACACCTTC.

The CDR3 coding sequence is TGTGCCTGGGGGACAATCTCCTACGAGCAGTACTTC. This translates into CAWGTISYEQYF. The J gene is TRBJ2-7, the V gene TRBV30, with a tentative D call TRBD1 (6 bases). The germline CDR1 and CDR2 sequences are GTSNPN and SVGIG (reference sequence). The V end was cut by 5 bases, the J end by 0 bases, with 8 bases between. The CDR3 length is 12 residues.

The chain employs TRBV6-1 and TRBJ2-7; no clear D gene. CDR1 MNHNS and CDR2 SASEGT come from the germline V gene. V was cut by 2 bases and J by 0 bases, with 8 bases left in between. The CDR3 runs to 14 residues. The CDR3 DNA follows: TGTGCCAGCAGTGAACCGGACGTCTCCTACGAGCAGTACTTC. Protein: CASSEPDVSYEQYF.

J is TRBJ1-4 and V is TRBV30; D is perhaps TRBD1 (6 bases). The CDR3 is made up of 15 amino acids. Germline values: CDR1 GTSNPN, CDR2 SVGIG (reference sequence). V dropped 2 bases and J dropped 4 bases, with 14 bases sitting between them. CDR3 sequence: CAWSSQGWDNEKLFF. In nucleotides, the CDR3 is TGTGCCTGGAGTTCTCAGGGGTGGGATAATGAAAAACTGTTTTTT.

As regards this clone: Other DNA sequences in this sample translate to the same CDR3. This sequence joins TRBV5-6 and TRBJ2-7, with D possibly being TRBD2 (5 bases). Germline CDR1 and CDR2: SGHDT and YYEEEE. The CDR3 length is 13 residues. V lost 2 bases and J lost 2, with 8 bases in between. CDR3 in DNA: TGTGCCAGCAGCTTAGGGAGAACCTACGAGCAGTACTTC. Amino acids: CASSLGRTYEQYF.

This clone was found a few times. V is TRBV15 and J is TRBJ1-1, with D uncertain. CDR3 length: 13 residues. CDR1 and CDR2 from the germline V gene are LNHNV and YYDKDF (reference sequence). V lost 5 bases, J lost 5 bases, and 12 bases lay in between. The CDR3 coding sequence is TGTGCCACCAGCCCAAAACCGGGAACTGAAGCTTTCTTT. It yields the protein CATSPKPGTEAFF.

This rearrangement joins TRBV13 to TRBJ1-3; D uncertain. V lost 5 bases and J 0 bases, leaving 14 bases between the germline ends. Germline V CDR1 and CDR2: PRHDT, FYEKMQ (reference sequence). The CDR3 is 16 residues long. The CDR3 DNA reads TGTGCCAGCAGCGCGGCGGGCGGCTACTCTGGAAACACCATATATTTT. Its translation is CASSAAGGYSGNTIYF.

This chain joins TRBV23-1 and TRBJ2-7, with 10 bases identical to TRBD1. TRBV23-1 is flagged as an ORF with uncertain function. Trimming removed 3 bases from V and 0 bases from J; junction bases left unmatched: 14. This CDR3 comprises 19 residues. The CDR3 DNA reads TGCGCCAGCAGTCACAGGGACAGGGGCCCCCAGAATACCTCCTACGAGCAGTACTTC. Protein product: CASSHRDRGPQNTSYEQYF.

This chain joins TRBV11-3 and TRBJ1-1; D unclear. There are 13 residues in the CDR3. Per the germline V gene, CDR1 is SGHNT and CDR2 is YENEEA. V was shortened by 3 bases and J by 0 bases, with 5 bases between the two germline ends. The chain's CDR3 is CASSLFVNTEAFF. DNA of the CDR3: TGTGCCAGCAGCTTGTTCGTGAACACTGAAGCTTTCTTT.

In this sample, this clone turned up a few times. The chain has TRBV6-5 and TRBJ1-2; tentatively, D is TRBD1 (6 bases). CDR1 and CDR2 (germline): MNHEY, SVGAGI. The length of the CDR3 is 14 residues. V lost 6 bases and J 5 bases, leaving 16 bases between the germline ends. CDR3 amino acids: CASSRPGQAYGYTF. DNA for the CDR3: TGTGCCAGCAGCCGTCCGGGACAAGCTTATGGCTACACCTTC.

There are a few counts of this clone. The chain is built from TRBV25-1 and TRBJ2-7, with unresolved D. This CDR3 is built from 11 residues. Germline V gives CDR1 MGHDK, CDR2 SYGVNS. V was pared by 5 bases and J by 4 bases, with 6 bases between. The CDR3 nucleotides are TGTGCCAGCAGTTTGGGGTACGAGCAGTACTTC. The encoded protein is CASSLGYEQYF.

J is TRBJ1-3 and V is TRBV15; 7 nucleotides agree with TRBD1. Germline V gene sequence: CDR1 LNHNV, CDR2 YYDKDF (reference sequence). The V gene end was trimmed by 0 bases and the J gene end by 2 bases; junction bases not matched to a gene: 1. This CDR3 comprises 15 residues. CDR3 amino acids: CATSRDDRAGNTIYF. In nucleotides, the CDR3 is TGTGCCACCAGCAGAGATGACAGGGCTGGAAACACCATATATTTT. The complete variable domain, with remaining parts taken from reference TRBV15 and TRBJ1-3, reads DAMVIQNPRYQVTQFGKPVTLSCSQTLNHNVMYWYQQKSSQAPKLLFHYYDKDFNNEADTPDNFQSRRPNTSFCFLDIRSPGLGDTAMYLCATSRDDRAGNTIYFGEGSWLTVV.

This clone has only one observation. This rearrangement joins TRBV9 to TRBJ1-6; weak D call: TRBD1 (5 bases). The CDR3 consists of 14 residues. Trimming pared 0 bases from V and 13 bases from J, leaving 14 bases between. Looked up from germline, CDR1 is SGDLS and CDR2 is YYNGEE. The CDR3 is CASSVGDAVDPLHF. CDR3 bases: TGTGCCAGCAGCGTAGGGGACGCGGTGGATCCCCTCCACTTT.

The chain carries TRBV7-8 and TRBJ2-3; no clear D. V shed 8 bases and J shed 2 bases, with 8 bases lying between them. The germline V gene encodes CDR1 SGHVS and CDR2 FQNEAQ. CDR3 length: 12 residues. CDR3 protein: CASGDHTDTQYF. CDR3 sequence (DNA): TGTGCCAGCGGTGACCACACAGATACGCAGTATTTT.

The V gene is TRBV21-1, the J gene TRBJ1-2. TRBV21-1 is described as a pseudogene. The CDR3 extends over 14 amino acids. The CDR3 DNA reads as TGTGCCAGCAGCAAAGTGGATGGGGGTTATGGCTACACCTTC. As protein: CASSKVDGGYGYTF.

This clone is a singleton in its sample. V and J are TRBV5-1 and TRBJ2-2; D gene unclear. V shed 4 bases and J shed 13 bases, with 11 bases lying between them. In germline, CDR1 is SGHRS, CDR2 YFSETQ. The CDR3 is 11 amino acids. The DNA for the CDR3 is TGCGCCAGCAGCCCGAGTGAGAGGCTGTTTTTT. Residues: CASSPSERLFF.

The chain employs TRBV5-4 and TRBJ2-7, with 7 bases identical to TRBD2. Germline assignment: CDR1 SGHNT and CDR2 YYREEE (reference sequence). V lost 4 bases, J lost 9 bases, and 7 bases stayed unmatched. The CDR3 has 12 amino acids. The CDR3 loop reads CASSPGGNGQYF. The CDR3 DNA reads TGTGCCAGCAGCCCCGGGGGGAACGGGCAGTACTTC.

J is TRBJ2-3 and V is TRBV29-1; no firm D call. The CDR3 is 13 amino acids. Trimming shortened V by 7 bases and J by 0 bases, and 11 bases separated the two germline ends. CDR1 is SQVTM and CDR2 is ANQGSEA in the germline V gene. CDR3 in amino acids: CSALPTSTDTQYF. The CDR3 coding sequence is TGCAGCGCCTTACCGACCAGCACAGATACGCAGTATTTT.

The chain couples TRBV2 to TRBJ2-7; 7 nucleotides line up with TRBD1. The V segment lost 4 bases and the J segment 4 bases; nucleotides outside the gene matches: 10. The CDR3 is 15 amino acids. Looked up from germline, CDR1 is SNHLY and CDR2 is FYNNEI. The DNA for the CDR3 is TGTGCCAGCAGTGTCCAGGGGGAAGGAAGGTACGAGCAGTACTTC. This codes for CASSVQGEGRYEQYF.

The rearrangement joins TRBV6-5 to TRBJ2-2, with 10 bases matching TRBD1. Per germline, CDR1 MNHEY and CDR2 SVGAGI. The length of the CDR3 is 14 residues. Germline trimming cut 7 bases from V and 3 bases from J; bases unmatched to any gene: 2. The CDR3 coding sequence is TGTGCCAGCAAGACAGGGGGCGACACCGGGGAGCTGTTTTTT. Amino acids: CASKTGGDTGELFF.

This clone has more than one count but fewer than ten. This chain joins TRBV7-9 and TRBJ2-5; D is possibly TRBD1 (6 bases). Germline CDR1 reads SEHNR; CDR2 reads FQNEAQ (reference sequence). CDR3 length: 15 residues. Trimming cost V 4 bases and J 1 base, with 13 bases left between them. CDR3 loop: CASSSSRDTQETQYF. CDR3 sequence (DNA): TGTGCCAGCAGCTCGTCCCGGGACACCCAAGAGACCCAGTACTTC.

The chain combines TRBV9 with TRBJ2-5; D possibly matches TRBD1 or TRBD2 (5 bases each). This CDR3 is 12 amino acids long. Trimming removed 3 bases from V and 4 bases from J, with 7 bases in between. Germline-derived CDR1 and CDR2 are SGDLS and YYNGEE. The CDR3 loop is CASSAGGETQYF. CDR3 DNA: TGTGCCAGCAGCGCTGGGGGAGAGACCCAGTACTTC.

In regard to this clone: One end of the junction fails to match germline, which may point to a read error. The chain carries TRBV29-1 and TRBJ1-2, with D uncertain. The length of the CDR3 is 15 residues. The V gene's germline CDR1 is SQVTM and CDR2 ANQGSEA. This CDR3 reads CSAEDRAELGYGYTF. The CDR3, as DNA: TGCAGCGCTGAAGATCGAGCGGAGTTGGGCTATGGCTACACCTTC.

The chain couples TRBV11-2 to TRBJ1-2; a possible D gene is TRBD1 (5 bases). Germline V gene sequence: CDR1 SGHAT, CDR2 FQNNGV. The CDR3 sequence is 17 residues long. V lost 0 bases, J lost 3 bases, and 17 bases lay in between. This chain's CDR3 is CASSLEPAEGHYYGYTF. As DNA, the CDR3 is TGTGCCAGCAGCTTAGAGCCCGCCGAAGGACATTACTATGGCTACACCTTC. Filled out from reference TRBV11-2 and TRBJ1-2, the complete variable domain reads EAGVAQSPRYKIIEKRQSVAFWCNPISGHATLYWYQQILGQGPKLLIQFQNNGVVDDSQLPKDRFSAERLKGVDSTLKIQPAKLEDSAVYLCASSLEPAEGHYYGYTFGSGTRLTVV.